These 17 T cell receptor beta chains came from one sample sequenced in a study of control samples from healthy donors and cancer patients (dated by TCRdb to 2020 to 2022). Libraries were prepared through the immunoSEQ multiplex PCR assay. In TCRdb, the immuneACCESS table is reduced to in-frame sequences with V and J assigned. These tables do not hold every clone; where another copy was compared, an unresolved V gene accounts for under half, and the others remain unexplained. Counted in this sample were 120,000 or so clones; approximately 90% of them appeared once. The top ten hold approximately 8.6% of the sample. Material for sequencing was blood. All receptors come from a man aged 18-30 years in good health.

CDR3: CAIEGQSYEQYF. The CDR3 coding sequence is TGTGCCATCGAGGGACAGTCCTACGAGCAGTACTTC. The chain employs TRBV24-1 and TRBJ2-7; 7 nucleotides line up with TRBD1. Germline CDR1 is KGHDR and CDR2 is SFDVKD. With V trimmed by 11 bases and J by 1 base, 4 bases remained unmatched. This CDR3 comprises 12 residues.

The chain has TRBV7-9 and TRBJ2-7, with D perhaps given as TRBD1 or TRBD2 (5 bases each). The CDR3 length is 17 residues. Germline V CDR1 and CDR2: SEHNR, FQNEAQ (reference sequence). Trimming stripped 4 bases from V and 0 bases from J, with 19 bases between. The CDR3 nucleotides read TGTGCCAGCAGCTATCGTTCCGGGACCGTTAGCTCCTACGAGCAGTACTTC. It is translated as CASSYRSGTVSSYEQYF.

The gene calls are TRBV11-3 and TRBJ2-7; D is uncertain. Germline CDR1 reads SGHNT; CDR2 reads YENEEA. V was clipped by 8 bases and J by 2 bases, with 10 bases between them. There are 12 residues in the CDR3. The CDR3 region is CASPDYTYEQYF. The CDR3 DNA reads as TGTGCCAGCCCCGATTATACCTACGAGCAGTACTTC.

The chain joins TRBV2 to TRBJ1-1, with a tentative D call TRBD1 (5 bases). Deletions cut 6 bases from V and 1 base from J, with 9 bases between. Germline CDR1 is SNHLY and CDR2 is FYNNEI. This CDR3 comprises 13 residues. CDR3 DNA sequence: TGTGCCAGCAGCAACGGGGGGAACACTGAAGCTTTCTTT. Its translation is CASSNGGNTEAFF. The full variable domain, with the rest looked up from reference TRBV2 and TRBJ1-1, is EPEVTQTPSHQVTQMGQEVILRCVPISNHLYFYWYRQILGQKVEFLVSFYNNEISEKSEIFDDQFSVERPDGSNFTLKIRSTKLEDSAMYFCASSNGGNTEAFFGQGTRLTVV.

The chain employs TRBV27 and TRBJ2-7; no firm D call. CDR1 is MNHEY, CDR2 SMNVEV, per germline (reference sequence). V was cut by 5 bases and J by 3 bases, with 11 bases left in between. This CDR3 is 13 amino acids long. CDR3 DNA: TGTGCCAGCAGTCCAACAGAATACTACGAGCAGTACTTC. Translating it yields CASSPTEYYEQYF.

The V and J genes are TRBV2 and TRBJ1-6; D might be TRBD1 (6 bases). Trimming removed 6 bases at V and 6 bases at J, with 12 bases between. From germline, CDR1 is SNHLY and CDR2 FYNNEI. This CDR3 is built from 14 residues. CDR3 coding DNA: TGTGCCAGCAGCAAAGGAGGGGGTAATTCACCCCTCCACTTT. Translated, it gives CASSKGGGNSPLHF.

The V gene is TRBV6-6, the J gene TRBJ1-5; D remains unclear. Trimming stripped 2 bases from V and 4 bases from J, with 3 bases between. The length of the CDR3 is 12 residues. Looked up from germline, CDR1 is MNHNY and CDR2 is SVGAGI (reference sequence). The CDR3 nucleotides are TGTGCCAGCAGTTACCTTAATCAGCCCCAGCATTTT. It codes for CASSYLNQPQHF.

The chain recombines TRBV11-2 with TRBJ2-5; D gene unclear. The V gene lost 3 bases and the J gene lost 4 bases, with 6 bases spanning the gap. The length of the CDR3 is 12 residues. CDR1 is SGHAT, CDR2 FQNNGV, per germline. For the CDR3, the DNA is TGTGCCAGCAGCTTCCAGGTAGAGACCCAGTACTTC. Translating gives CASSFQVETQYF.

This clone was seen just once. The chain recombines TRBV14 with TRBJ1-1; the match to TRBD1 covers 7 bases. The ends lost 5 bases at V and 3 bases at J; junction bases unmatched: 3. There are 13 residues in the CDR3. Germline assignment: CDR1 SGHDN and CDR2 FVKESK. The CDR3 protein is CASSVQGYTEAFF. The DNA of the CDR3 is TGTGCCAGCAGCGTACAGGGGTACACTGAAGCTTTCTTT.

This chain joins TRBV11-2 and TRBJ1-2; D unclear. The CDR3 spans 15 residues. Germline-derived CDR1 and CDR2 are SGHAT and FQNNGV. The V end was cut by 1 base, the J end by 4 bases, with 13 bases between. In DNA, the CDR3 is TGTGCCAGCAGCTTAGTCGCGGGTACCCCCTATGGCTACACCTTC. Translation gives CASSLVAGTPYGYTF.

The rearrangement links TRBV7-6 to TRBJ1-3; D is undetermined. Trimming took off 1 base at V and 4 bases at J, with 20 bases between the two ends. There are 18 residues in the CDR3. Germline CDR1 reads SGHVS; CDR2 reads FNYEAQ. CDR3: CASSLVGGPYLKGNTIYF. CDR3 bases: TGTGCCAGCAGCTTAGTGGGCGGACCGTACTTAAAAGGAAACACCATATATTTT.

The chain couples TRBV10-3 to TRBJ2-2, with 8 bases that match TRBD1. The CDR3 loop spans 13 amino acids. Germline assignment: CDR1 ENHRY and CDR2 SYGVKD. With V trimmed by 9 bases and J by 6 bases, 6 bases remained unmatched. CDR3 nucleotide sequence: TGTGCCATGCAGGGGGCTTGGGCCGGGGAGCTGTTTTTT. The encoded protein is CAMQGAWAGELFF.

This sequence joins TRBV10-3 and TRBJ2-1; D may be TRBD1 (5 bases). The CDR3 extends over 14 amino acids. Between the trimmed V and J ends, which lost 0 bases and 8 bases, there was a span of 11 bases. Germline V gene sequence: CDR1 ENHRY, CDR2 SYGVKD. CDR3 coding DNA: TGTGCCATCAGTGAGTCCGGCCAGGGCGATGAGCAGTTCTTC. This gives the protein CAISESGQGDEQFF.

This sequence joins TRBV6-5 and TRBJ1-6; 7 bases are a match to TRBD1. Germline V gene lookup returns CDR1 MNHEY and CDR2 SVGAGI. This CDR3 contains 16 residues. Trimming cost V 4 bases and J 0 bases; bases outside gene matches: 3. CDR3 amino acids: CASSSTGSSYNSPLHF. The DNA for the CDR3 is TGTGCCAGCAGTTCGACAGGGAGCTCCTATAATTCACCCCTCCACTTT.

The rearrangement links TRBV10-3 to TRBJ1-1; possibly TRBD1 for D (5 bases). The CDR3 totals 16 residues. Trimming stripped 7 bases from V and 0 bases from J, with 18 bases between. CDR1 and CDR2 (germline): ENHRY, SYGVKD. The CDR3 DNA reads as TGTGCCATCACCCCCGGGGCCCCCTTCATGAACACTGAAGCTTTCTTT. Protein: CAITPGAPFMNTEAFF.

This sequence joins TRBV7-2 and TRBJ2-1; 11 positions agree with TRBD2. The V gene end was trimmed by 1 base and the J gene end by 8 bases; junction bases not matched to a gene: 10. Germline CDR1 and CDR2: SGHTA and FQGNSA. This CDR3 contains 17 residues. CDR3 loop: CASSLDLSGGALDEQFF. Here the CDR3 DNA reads TGTGCCAGCAGCTTAGACCTTAGCGGGGGGGCTTTGGATGAGCAGTTCTTC.

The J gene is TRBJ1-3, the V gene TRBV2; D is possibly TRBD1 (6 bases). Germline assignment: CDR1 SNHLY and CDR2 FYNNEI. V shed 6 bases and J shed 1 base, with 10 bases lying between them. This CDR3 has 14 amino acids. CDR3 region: CASRGHVSGNTIYF. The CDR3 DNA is TGTGCCAGCAGGGGACACGTATCTGGAAACACCATATATTTT.